This is a list of T cell receptor beta chains from one sample in a study of vaccination and CD4 T cells after COVID-19. MiXCR, run by TCRdb on the PCR reads, gives a single entry per CDR3 protein. In the table there are 18,000 or so distinct CDR3 sequences, about 56% of which are singletons. These receptors lack a known antigen. What was sequenced was CD4+ T cells from blood, cultured in vitro. The source of these receptors is a human donor who had recovered from COVID-19. CDR3s include the opening cysteine and the closing phenylalanine or tryptophan. The order of the fields is V gene, clone size, J gene, D gene, CDR3 protein, CDR3 DNA. D genes are given only for firm matches. Rows give clone size only sometimes, using once, few, many, or a class for an expanded clone.

v_call: TRBV29-1; clone_size: NA; j_call: TRBJ1-2; d_call: NA; cdr3_aa: CSARIFSNYGYTF; cdr3_nt: TGCAGCGCTCGAATCTTCTCCAACTATGGCTACACCTTC
v_call: TRBV2; clone_size: few; j_call: TRBJ2-7; d_call: NA; cdr3_aa: CASSEYYEQYF; cdr3_nt: TGTGCCAGCAGTGAATACTACGAGCAGTACTTC
v_call: TRBV27; clone_size: few; j_call: TRBJ1-6; d_call: TRBD1; cdr3_aa: CASSSERRQGPGSPLHF; cdr3_nt: TGTGCCAGCAGTTCCGAACGCCGACAGGGGCCTGGTTCACCCCTCCACTTT
v_call: TRBV20-1; clone_size: NA; j_call: TRBJ2-7; d_call: NA; cdr3_aa: CSASWGPGMGEQYF; cdr3_nt: TGCAGTGCCAGCTGGGGCCCCGGGATGGGTGAGCAGTACTTC
v_call: TRBV6-1; clone_size: NA; j_call: TRBJ1-3; d_call: NA; cdr3_aa: CASRTIQGSGNTIYF; cdr3_nt: TGTGCCAGCAGGACCATCCAGGGATCTGGAAACACCATATATTTT
v_call: TRBV7-9; clone_size: NA; j_call: TRBJ1-2; d_call: NA; cdr3_aa: CASSFTSVGYTF; cdr3_nt: TGTGCCAGCAGCTTTACGTCCGTAGGCTACACCTTC
v_call: TRBV28; clone_size: few; j_call: TRBJ1-2; d_call: TRBD1; cdr3_aa: CASNIPGQAFNYGYTF; cdr3_nt: TGTGCCAGCAACATTCCGGGACAGGCCTTCAACTATGGCTACACCTTC
v_call: TRBV19; clone_size: NA; j_call: TRBJ2-1; d_call: TRBD2; cdr3_aa: CASSNLAGGEYNEQFF; cdr3_nt: TGTGCCAGTAGTAACCTAGCGGGAGGGGAGTACAATGAGCAGTTCTTC
v_call: TRBV10-3; clone_size: NA; j_call: TRBJ2-3; d_call: NA; cdr3_aa: CAIGTSSVKGTDTQYF; cdr3_nt: TGTGCCATCGGGACTTCTAGCGTGAAAGGGACAGATACGCAGTATTTT
v_call: TRBV20-1; clone_size: NA; j_call: TRBJ2-2; d_call: TRBD2; cdr3_aa: CSARVEVSGSRTGELFF; cdr3_nt: TGCAGTGCTAGAGTCGAAGTAAGCGGGAGTCGGACCGGGGAGCTGTTTTTT
v_call: TRBV24-1; clone_size: NA; j_call: TRBJ2-7; d_call: NA; cdr3_aa: CATSDFSPPYEQYF; cdr3_nt: TGTGCCACCAGTGATTTTTCACCTCCCTACGAGCAGTACTTC
v_call: TRBV10-3; clone_size: few; j_call: TRBJ2-5; d_call: NA; cdr3_aa: CASSEGGTAPVKGGTQYF; cdr3_nt: TGTGCCAGCAGTGAAGGAGGGACAGCACCCGTAAAAGGAGGGACCCAGTACTTC
v_call: TRBV19; clone_size: few; j_call: TRBJ1-1; d_call: NA; cdr3_aa: CASSGARRTEAFF; cdr3_nt: TGTGCCAGTAGCGGGGCGAGGAGGACTGAAGCTTTCTTT
v_call: TRBV20-1; clone_size: NA; j_call: TRBJ1-2; d_call: NA; cdr3_aa: CSASVGTNGYTF; cdr3_nt: TGCAGTGCCTCTGTCGGGACCAATGGCTACACCTTC
v_call: TRBV20-1; clone_size: NA; j_call: TRBJ2-5; d_call: NA; cdr3_aa: CSASPGAPETQYF; cdr3_nt: TGCAGTGCTAGCCCAGGGGCGCCCGAGACCCAGTACTTC
v_call: TRBV9; clone_size: NA; j_call: TRBJ2-2; d_call: NA; cdr3_aa: CASSRVTRPTGELFF; cdr3_nt: TGTGCCAGCAGCCGGGTTACGCGCCCCACCGGGGAGCTGTTTTTT
v_call: TRBV6-1; clone_size: NA; j_call: TRBJ1-2; d_call: NA; cdr3_aa: CATYQSGTFFEGGYTF; cdr3_nt: TGTGCCACGTATCAGAGTGGGACATTTTTTGAGGGTGGCTACACCTTC
v_call: TRBV20-1; clone_size: once; j_call: TRBJ2-5; d_call: TRBD2; cdr3_aa: CSAEGSGLAGGETQYF; cdr3_nt: TGCAGTGCTGAAGGTTCAGGGCTAGCGGGAGGAGAGACCCAGTACTTC
v_call: TRBV20-1; clone_size: few; j_call: TRBJ2-7; d_call: NA; cdr3_aa: CSARLGARQEQYF; cdr3_nt: TGCAGTGCTAGGCTGGGGGCCCGTCAAGAGCAGTACTTC
v_call: TRBV21-1; clone_size: NA; j_call: TRBJ1-5; d_call: NA; cdr3_aa: CASSWDSSEQPQHF; cdr3_nt: TGTGCCAGCAGTTGGGACAGCTCGGAACAGCCCCAGCATTTT
v_call: TRBV6-1; clone_size: NA; j_call: TRBJ2-1; d_call: NA; cdr3_aa: CASSAYRSYNEQFF; cdr3_nt: TGTGCCAGCAGCGCGTATCGCTCCTACAATGAGCAGTTCTTC
v_call: TRBV7-2; clone_size: few; j_call: TRBJ1-1; d_call: NA; cdr3_aa: CASSLEENTEAFF; cdr3_nt: TGTGCCAGCAGCTTAGAGGAGAACACTGAAGCTTTCTTT
v_call: TRBV6-1; clone_size: NA; j_call: TRBJ2-3; d_call: NA; cdr3_aa: CASRSGIHTDTQYF; cdr3_nt: TGTGCCAGCAGGTCAGGGATACACACAGATACGCAGTATTTT
v_call: TRBV10-3; clone_size: NA; j_call: TRBJ1-6; d_call: NA; cdr3_aa: CAISESMASNSPLHF; cdr3_nt: TGTGCCATCAGTGAGTCGATGGCCTCCAATTCACCCCTCCACTTT
v_call: TRBV14; clone_size: NA; j_call: TRBJ2-1; d_call: NA; cdr3_aa: CASSPLRDSKFF; cdr3_nt: TGTGCCAGCAGCCCCCTCCGTGACAGTAAGTTCTTC
v_call: TRBV4-2; clone_size: NA; j_call: TRBJ2-6; d_call: NA; cdr3_aa: CASSQSRRDGFSGANVLTF; cdr3_nt: TGTGCCAGCAGCCAAAGCCGCCGGGACGGGTTCTCTGGGGCCAACGTCCTGACTTTC
v_call: TRBV10-1; clone_size: NA; j_call: TRBJ2-7; d_call: TRBD2; cdr3_aa: CASRPLAGGAYEQYF; cdr3_nt: TGCGCCAGCAGGCCTCTAGCGGGAGGTGCGTACGAGCAGTACTTC
v_call: TRBV2; clone_size: NA; j_call: TRBJ2-2; d_call: TRBD2; cdr3_aa: CASSETGLARTGELFF; cdr3_nt: TGTGCCAGCAGTGAAACGGGACTAGCGCGTACCGGGGAGCTGTTTTTT
v_call: TRBV11-2; clone_size: NA; j_call: TRBJ1-6; d_call: NA; cdr3_aa: CASSLGGRHNSPLHF; cdr3_nt: TGTGCCAGCAGCTTAGGTGGGCGGCATAATTCACCCCTCCACTTT
v_call: TRBV28; clone_size: NA; j_call: TRBJ1-2; d_call: NA; cdr3_aa: CASSQVGYGYTF; cdr3_nt: TGTGCCAGCAGCCAGGTCGGCTATGGCTACACCTTC
v_call: TRBV20-1; clone_size: few; j_call: TRBJ1-5; d_call: NA; cdr3_aa: CSALGRTRGNQPQHF; cdr3_nt: TGCAGTGCCCTGGGACGGACAAGGGGCAATCAGCCCCAGCATTTT
v_call: TRBV7-7; clone_size: few; j_call: TRBJ2-5; d_call: NA; cdr3_aa: CASSSSPRIYKTQYF; cdr3_nt: TGTGCTAGCAGCTCATCACCCCGGATTTACAAGACCCAGTACTTC
v_call: TRBV6-5; clone_size: few; j_call: TRBJ1-1; d_call: NA; cdr3_aa: CASSYSMNTEAFF; cdr3_nt: TGTGCCAGCAGTTACTCGATGAACACTGAAGCTTTCTTT
v_call: TRBV11-3; clone_size: NA; j_call: TRBJ2-3; d_call: TRBD1; cdr3_aa: CASSGQGSSTDTQYF; cdr3_nt: TGTGCCAGCAGCGGACAGGGCTCTAGCACAGATACGCAGTATTTT
v_call: TRBV7-9; clone_size: NA; j_call: TRBJ1-5; d_call: TRBD1; cdr3_aa: CASSRGQPSNQPQHF; cdr3_nt: TGTGCCAGCAGCCGGGGACAGCCTAGCAATCAGCCCCAGCATTTT
v_call: TRBV9; clone_size: NA; j_call: TRBJ1-2; d_call: TRBD1; cdr3_aa: CASSGDRGLYGYTF; cdr3_nt: TGTGCCAGCAGCGGGGACAGGGGGCTTTATGGCTACACCTTC
v_call: TRBV6-2/TRBV6-3; clone_size: NA; j_call: TRBJ1-5; d_call: NA; cdr3_aa: CASSSTREDQPQHF; cdr3_nt: TGTGCCAGCAGTAGTACACGGGAAGATCAGCCCCAGCATTTT
v_call: TRBV27; clone_size: NA; j_call: TRBJ2-3; d_call: NA; cdr3_aa: CASSTFEDTQYF; cdr3_nt: TGTGCCAGCAGTACCTTCGAAGATACGCAGTATTTT
v_call: TRBV20-1; clone_size: few; j_call: TRBJ2-1; d_call: TRBD1; cdr3_aa: CSARDGTGRDEQFF; cdr3_nt: TGCAGTGCTAGAGACGGGACAGGGAGGGATGAGCAGTTCTTC
v_call: TRBV5-4; clone_size: NA; j_call: TRBJ1-6; d_call: NA; cdr3_aa: CASSLGWDTNSPLHF; cdr3_nt: TGTGCCAGCAGCTTGGGGTGGGATACTAATTCACCCCTCCACTTT
v_call: TRBV20-1; clone_size: NA; j_call: TRBJ2-7; d_call: TRBD2; cdr3_aa: CSARRGTSGRYEQYF; cdr3_nt: TGCAGTGCTAGGAGAGGGACTAGCGGGAGGTACGAGCAGTACTTC
v_call: TRBV20-1; clone_size: NA; j_call: TRBJ1-2; d_call: TRBD1; cdr3_aa: CSARDQGVGGANYGYTF; cdr3_nt: TGCAGTGCTAGAGATCAGGGGGTTGGGGGGGCTAACTATGGCTACACCTTC
v_call: TRBV29-1; clone_size: NA; j_call: TRBJ2-5; d_call: TRBD1; cdr3_aa: CSGGTGGETQYF; cdr3_nt: TGCAGCGGAGGGACAGGCGGAGAGACCCAGTACTTC
v_call: TRBV20-1; clone_size: NA; j_call: TRBJ1-3; d_call: TRBD1; cdr3_aa: CSARVQGASGNTIYF; cdr3_nt: TGCAGTGCTAGGGTACAGGGGGCCTCTGGAAACACCATATATTTT
v_call: TRBV12-3/TRBV12-4; clone_size: NA; j_call: TRBJ1-3; d_call: NA; cdr3_aa: CATLPRFSGNTIYF; cdr3_nt: TGTGCCACCCTCCCTCGCTTCTCTGGAAACACCATATATTTT